The 8 T cell receptor beta chains presented below share a single source sample, sequenced in a study of cytomegalovirus exposure and HLA in healthy donors. The PCR was carried out with 60 Vbeta primers and 13 Jbeta primers. Sequenced by immunoSEQ multiplex PCR; TCRdb stores in-frame clones only, minus some. The profile shows approximately 150,000 clones, around 79% of them singletons. Sequencing was done on a sample of PBMCs. Source of these receptors: a male donor in good health and CMV-seronegative.

The sample holds one count of this clone. The chain couples TRBV2 to TRBJ2-7, with 10 bases fitting TRBD1. After removal of 6 bases from V and 6 bases from J, the junction contained 8 bases not matched to a gene. The length of the CDR3 is 14 residues. Germline V gene data show CDR1 as SNHLY and CDR2 as FYNNEI. The CDR3 region has the DNA TGTGCCAGCAGCCAAGACAGGGGGCTCCTCGAGCAGTACTTC. It yields the protein CASSQDRGLLEQYF.

The chain employs TRBV11-3 and TRBJ2-7, with D possibly TRBD1 on 6 matching bases. CDR1 and CDR2 from the germline V gene are SGHNT and YENEEA. Trimming pared 4 bases from V and 5 bases from J, leaving 12 bases between. The CDR3 length is 13 residues. The CDR3 DNA sequence: TGTGCCAGCAGCTCTAGGGGGAGCGACGAGCAGTACTTC. Amino acids: CASSSRGSDEQYF.

This clone has only a few counts. This chain uses TRBV6-4 with TRBJ2-3; D might be TRBD1 (6 bases). The CDR3 runs to 14 residues. V gave up 6 bases and J gave up 4 bases, with 14 bases separating them. CDR1 and CDR2 (germline): MRHNA, SNTAGT. CDR3 amino acids: CASRVQGGADTQYF. As DNA, the CDR3 is TGTGCCAGCAGGGTACAGGGTGGGGCAGATACGCAGTATTTT.

CDR3 sequence reads: CASRSGQLSGANVLTF. The CDR3 nucleotides read TGTGCCAGTAGAAGCGGACAGCTCTCTGGGGCCAACGTCCTGACTTTC. J is TRBJ2-6 and V is TRBV19; possible D gene TRBD1, 6 bases. The CDR3 is made up of 16 amino acids. Germline V CDR1 and CDR2: LNHDA, SQIVND (reference sequence). The V and J ends lost 6 bases and 0 bases respectively, with 12 bases between them.

This clone was observed a few times. This sequence joins TRBV5-4 and TRBJ2-1, with a tentative D call TRBD1 (6 bases). The V and J ends lost 0 bases and 8 bases respectively, with 15 bases between them. This CDR3 is built from 15 residues. CDR1 SGHNT and CDR2 YYREEE come from the germline V gene (reference sequence). CDR3 sequence reads: CASSLVTGKGDEQFF. The CDR3 bases are TGTGCCAGCAGCTTGGTAACAGGGAAAGGTGATGAGCAGTTCTTC.

V and J are TRBV30 and TRBJ1-2; a weak D match, TRBD1 (5 bases). Looked up from germline, CDR1 is GTSNPN and CDR2 is SVGIG (reference sequence). This CDR3 region has 12 residues. V was trimmed by 3 bases and J by 1 base, leaving 6 bases between them. The CDR3 spells CAWRQDNYGYTF. In DNA form, the CDR3 reads TGTGCCTGGAGACAGGATAACTATGGCTACACCTTC.

The V gene is TRBV30, the J gene TRBJ1-3; D unclear. The germline V gene has CDR1 GTSNPN and CDR2 SVGIG (reference sequence). This CDR3 spans 16 amino acids. The germline V and J ends were trimmed by 3 bases and 1 base, with 16 bases remaining between them. CDR3 coding DNA: TGTGCCTGGAGCCGAAATCGCTTCACTTCTGGAAACACCATATATTTT. It translates to CAWSRNRFTSGNTIYF. Based on the CDR3 plus reference TRBV30 and TRBJ1-3, the full variable domain is SQTIHQWPATLVQPVGSPLSLECTVEGTSNPNLYWYRQAAGRGLQLLFYSVGIGQISSEVPQNLSASRPQDRQFILSSKKLLLSDSGFYLCAWSRNRFTSGNTIYFGEGSWLTVV.

The rearrangement joins TRBV2 to TRBJ2-7, with 7 positions matching TRBD2. With V trimmed by 7 bases and J by 1 base, 7 bases remained unmatched. Germline V gene sequence: CDR1 SNHLY, CDR2 FYNNEI. The CDR3 loop spans 14 amino acids. The CDR3 is CASTYGTTSYEQYF. In nucleotides, the CDR3 is TGTGCCAGCACCTACGGGACTACTTCCTACGAGCAGTACTTC.